A single sample gave rise to the 8 T cell receptor beta chains below, sequenced in a study of high-grade serous ovarian cancer treatment subgroups. Produced via immunoSEQ multiplex PCR; TCRdb's table is partial and in-frame only. The sample records about 7,700 clones, under 80% being singletons. Tumor tissue was taken before any definitive surgery or chemotherapy was given. Sequencing was done on a sample of tumor tissue. Receptor source: a human donor with high-grade serous ovarian cancer.

The chain combines TRBV30 with TRBJ1-3; D possibly corresponds to TRBD1 (6 bases). Deletions cut 3 bases from V and 2 bases from J, with 14 bases between. CDR1 and CDR2 (germline): GTSNPN, SVGIG (reference sequence). The CDR3 covers 15 residues. CDR3 DNA: TGTGCCTGGAGCTCGGTGGGGGGCGCTGGAAACACCATATATTTT. Residues: CAWSSVGGAGNTIYF.

This clone has just one count. The chain uses TRBV5-1 and TRBJ2-3; 11 bases agree with TRBD2. CDR1 is SGHRS and CDR2 is YFSETQ in the germline V gene. This CDR3 spans 14 amino acids. Trimming cost V 0 bases and J 6 bases; bases outside gene matches: 0. CDR3 loop: CASSLGTSGDTQYF. CDR3 nucleotides: TGCGCCAGCAGCTTGGGGACTAGCGGGGATACGCAGTATTTT.

This clone was detected only once. The V call is TRBV18, the J call TRBJ1-3; no firm D call. Germline lookup yields CDR1 KGHSH and CDR2 LQKENI. V dropped 0 bases and J dropped 0 bases, with 6 bases sitting between them. CDR3 length: 15 residues. In DNA, the CDR3 is TGTGCCAGCTCACCACCGTCTCTCTCTGGAAACACCATATATTTT. Translated: CASSPPSLSGNTIYF.

As to this clone: The same CDR3 can be traced to other DNA sequences in this sample. This sequence joins TRBV11-3 and TRBJ2-3; D is unresolved. V was pared by 0 bases and J by 2 bases, with 18 bases between. CDR1 and CDR2 (germline): SGHNT, YENEEA. The CDR3 covers 18 residues. CDR3 DNA: TGTGCCAGCAGCTTAGACCTCCTTATGGGGAAGCCCACAGATACGCAGTATTTT. Its translation: CASSLDLLMGKPTDTQYF.

The CDR3 sequence: CASSAGRGILGNTIYF. The DNA of the CDR3 is TGTGCCAGCAGCGCCGGGAGGGGGATACTAGGAAACACCATATATTTT. The V and J genes are TRBV7-9 and TRBJ1-3, with TRBD1 as a possible D gene (6 bases). The CDR3 extends over 16 amino acids. Trimming took off 5 bases at V and 4 bases at J, with 18 bases between the two ends. Per germline, CDR1 SEHNR and CDR2 FQNEAQ (reference sequence).

The chain is built from TRBV29-1 and TRBJ2-1; 11 bases are a match to TRBD2. V lost 4 bases and J lost 7; bases outside the gene matches: 6. Germline V gene lookup returns CDR1 SQVTM and CDR2 ANQGSEA. This CDR3 has 14 amino acids. This CDR3 reads CSVGVAGGGNEQFF. CDR3 DNA: TGCAGCGTTGGGGTAGCGGGAGGGGGAAATGAGCAGTTCTTC.

The chain links TRBV6-4 to TRBJ2-1; tentatively, D is TRBD1 (6 bases). The CDR3 is 15 amino acids. Trimming pared 8 bases from V and 0 bases from J, leaving 14 bases between. Germline V gene data show CDR1 as MRHNA and CDR2 as SNTAGT. The CDR3 DNA reads TGTGCCAGCTCCGAGGGGGAGAGCTCCTACAATGAGCAGTTCTTC. This gives the protein CASSEGESSYNEQFF.

This clone was found a few times. The chain recombines TRBV7-6 with TRBJ2-1; D may be TRBD1 or TRBD2 (5 bases each). This CDR3 region has 18 residues. Germline lookup yields CDR1 SGHVS and CDR2 FNYEAQ. V shed 1 base and J shed 6 bases, with 22 bases lying between them. As DNA, the CDR3 is TGTGCCAGCAGCTTAGTTGGGACCCCCTGGGACGACCTCAATGAGCAGTTCTTC. Translating gives CASSLVGTPWDDLNEQFF.